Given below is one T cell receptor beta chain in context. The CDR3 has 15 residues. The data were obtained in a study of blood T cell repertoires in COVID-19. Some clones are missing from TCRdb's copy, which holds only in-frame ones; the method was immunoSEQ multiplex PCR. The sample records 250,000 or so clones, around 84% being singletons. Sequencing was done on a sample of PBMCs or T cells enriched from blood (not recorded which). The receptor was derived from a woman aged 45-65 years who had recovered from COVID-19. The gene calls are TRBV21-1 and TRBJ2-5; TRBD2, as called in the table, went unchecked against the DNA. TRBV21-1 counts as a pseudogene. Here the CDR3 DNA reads TGTGCCAGCAGCAAAGTCGAGGGAGAACAAGAGACCCAGTACTTC. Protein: CASSKVEGEQETQYF.